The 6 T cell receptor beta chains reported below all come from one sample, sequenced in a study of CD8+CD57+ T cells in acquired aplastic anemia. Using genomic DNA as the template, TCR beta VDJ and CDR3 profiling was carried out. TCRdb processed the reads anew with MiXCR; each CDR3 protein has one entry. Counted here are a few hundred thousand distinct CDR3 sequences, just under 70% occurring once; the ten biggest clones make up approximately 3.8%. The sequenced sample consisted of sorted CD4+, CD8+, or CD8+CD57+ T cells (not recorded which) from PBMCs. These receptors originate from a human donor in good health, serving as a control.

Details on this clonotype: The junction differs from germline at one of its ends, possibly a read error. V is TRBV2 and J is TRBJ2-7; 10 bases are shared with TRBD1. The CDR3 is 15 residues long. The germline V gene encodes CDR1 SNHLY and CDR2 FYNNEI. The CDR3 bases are TGCGCCAGCAGCTTGGCCGGGACAGGGGCCTGGGAGCAGTACTTC. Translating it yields CASSLAGTGAWEQYF.

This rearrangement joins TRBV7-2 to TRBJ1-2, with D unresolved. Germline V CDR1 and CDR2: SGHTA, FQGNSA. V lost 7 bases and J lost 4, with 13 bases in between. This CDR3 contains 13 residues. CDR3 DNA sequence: TGTGCCAGCAAAGGCCCTGGGAGCTATGGCTACACCTTC. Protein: CASKGPGSYGYTF.

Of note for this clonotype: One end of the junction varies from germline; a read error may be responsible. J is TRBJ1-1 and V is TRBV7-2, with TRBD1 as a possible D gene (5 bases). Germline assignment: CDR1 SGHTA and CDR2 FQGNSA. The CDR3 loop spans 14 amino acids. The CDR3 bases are TGTGCCAGTAGCTCTCAGGGTGCTGACACTGAAGCTTTCTTT. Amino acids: CASSSQGADTEAFF.

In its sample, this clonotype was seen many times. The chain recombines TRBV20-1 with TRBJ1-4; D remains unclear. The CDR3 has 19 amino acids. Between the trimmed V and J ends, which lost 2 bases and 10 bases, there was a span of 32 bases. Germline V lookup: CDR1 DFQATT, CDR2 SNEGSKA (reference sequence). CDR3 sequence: CSARRPLQEQAVLRGKLFF. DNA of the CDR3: TGCAGTGCTAGAAGGCCCCTCCAGGAGCAGGCTGTTCTTCGTGGAAAACTGTTTTTT.

The chain's CDR3 is CASSLDPYEQWYVFF. The CDR3 DNA reads TGTGCCAGCAGCTTAGATCCTTACGAGCAGTGGTACGTGTTTTTT. The rearrangement joins TRBV7-2 to TRBJ2-2; D is unclear. Per germline, CDR1 SGHTA and CDR2 FQGNSA. The CDR3 totals 15 residues. V lost 1 base and J lost 15, with 21 bases in between.

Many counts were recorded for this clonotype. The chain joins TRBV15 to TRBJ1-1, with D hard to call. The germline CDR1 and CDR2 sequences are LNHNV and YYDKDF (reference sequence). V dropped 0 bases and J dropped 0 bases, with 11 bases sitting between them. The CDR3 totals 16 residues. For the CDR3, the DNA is TGTGCCACCAGCAGAGAGGACCCTGGAATGAACACTGAAGCTTTCTTT. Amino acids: CATSREDPGMNTEAFF. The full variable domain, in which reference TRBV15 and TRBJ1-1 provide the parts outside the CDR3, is DAMVIQNPRYQVTQFGKPVTLSCSQTLNHNVMYWYQQKSSQAPKLLFHYYDKDFNNEADTPDNFQSRRPNTSFCFLDIRSPGLGDTAMYLCATSREDPGMNTEAFFGQGTRLTVV.